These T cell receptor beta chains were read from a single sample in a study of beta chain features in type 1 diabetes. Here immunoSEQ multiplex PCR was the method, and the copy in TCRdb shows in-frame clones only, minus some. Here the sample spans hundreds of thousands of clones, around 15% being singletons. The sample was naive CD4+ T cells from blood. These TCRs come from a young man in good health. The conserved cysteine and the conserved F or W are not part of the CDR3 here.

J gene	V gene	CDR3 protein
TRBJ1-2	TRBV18	ASSPDGGYGYT
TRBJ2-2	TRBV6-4	ASSDLGGTGELF
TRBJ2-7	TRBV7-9	ASSRDRGVTYEQY
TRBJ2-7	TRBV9	ASSGGSLTYEQY
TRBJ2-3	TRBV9	ASSVGIAASTDTQY
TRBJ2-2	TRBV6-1	ASSGPGEKRGGLGTGELF
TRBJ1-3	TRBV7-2	ASSLNGFGSGNTIY
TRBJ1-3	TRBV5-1	ASSLEVGSRNTIY
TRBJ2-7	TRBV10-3	AISVLATYEQY
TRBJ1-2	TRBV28	ATRTGLAFYGYT
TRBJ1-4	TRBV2	ASTNPTNEKLF
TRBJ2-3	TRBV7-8	ASSRPIGTVYNTQY
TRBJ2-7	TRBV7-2	ASSLVVKGVYEQY
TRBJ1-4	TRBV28	ASSFPIQGAREKLF
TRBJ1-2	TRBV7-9	ASSLEFVLGYT
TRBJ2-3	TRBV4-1	ASSQGARGRVSDTQY
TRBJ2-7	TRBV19	ASSIDDRVNSYEQY
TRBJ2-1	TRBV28	ASLRRGHEQF
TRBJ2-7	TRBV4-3	ASSQESPGTYEQY
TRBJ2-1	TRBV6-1	ASSEMDRRWDEQF
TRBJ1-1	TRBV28	ASRTTGTAEAF
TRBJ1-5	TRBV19	ASRGTDDNQPQH
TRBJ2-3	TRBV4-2	ASSQVGTSGSGTQY
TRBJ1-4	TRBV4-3	ASRQRQATNEKLF
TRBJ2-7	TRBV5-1	ASTRLGGEGYEQY
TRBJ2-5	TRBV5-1	ASSPRQLIQETQY
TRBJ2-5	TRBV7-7	ASSQWGEETQY
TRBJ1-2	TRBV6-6	ASSYSGTEGYGYT
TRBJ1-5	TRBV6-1	ASSEAGVGNQPQH
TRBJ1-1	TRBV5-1	ASSLAAGMNTEAF
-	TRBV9	ASSVDRQGAYEQY
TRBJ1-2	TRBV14	ASSKGTGQYGYT
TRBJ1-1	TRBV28	ASITGRRTEAF
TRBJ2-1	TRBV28	ASSFGTSGGNEQF
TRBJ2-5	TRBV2	ASSDVYQETQY
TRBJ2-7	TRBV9	ASSGGLAGRYEQY
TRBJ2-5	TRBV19	ATSPGQGAETQY
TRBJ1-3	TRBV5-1	ASSFDGNTIY